This T cell receptor (beta chain) derives from a study of blood T cell repertoires in COVID-19. Study summary: The cDNA or gDNA used as material had been derived from T cells, B-cell-depleted T cells, or PBMCs.

Looked up from germline, CDR1 is SGHTA and CDR2 is FQGNSA. The CDR3 is made up of 18 amino acids. Trimming cost V 5 bases and J 5 bases; bases outside gene matches: 11. The authors' processing: The assay estimated nucleated cells by amplifying reference gene primers. Assay: immunoSEQ multiplex PCR; the TCRdb copy retains only in-frame clones and omits some. That table supplies the V and J calls and clone size; D and trimming were determined from the DNA. The data contain 190,000 or so clones, about 86% of them singletons. The sample consisted of peripheral blood. This sequence was found in a woman between 18 and 30 years old who had recovered from COVID-19. V is TRBV7-2 and J is TRBJ2-5, with 16 bases lining up with TRBD2. The CDR3 DNA sequence: TGTGCCAGCAGCGGTCCCGGGACTAGCGGGGGGGCCTATGAGACCCAGTACTTC. Translated: CASSGPGTSGGAYETQYF.